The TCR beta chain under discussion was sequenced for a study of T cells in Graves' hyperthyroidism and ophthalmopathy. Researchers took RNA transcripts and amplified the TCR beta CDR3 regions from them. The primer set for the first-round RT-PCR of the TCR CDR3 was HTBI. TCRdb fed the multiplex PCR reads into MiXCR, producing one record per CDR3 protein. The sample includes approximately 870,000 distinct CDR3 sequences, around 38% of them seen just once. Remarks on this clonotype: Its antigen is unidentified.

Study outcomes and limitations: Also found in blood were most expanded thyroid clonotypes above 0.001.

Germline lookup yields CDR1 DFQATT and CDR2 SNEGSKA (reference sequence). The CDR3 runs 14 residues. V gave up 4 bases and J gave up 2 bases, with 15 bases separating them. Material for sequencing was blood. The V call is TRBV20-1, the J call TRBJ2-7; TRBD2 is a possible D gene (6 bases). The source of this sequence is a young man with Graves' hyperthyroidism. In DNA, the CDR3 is TGCAGTGCTACACGCCCAGCGGGCGCCTACGAGCAGTACTTC. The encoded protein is CSATRPAGAYEQYF.